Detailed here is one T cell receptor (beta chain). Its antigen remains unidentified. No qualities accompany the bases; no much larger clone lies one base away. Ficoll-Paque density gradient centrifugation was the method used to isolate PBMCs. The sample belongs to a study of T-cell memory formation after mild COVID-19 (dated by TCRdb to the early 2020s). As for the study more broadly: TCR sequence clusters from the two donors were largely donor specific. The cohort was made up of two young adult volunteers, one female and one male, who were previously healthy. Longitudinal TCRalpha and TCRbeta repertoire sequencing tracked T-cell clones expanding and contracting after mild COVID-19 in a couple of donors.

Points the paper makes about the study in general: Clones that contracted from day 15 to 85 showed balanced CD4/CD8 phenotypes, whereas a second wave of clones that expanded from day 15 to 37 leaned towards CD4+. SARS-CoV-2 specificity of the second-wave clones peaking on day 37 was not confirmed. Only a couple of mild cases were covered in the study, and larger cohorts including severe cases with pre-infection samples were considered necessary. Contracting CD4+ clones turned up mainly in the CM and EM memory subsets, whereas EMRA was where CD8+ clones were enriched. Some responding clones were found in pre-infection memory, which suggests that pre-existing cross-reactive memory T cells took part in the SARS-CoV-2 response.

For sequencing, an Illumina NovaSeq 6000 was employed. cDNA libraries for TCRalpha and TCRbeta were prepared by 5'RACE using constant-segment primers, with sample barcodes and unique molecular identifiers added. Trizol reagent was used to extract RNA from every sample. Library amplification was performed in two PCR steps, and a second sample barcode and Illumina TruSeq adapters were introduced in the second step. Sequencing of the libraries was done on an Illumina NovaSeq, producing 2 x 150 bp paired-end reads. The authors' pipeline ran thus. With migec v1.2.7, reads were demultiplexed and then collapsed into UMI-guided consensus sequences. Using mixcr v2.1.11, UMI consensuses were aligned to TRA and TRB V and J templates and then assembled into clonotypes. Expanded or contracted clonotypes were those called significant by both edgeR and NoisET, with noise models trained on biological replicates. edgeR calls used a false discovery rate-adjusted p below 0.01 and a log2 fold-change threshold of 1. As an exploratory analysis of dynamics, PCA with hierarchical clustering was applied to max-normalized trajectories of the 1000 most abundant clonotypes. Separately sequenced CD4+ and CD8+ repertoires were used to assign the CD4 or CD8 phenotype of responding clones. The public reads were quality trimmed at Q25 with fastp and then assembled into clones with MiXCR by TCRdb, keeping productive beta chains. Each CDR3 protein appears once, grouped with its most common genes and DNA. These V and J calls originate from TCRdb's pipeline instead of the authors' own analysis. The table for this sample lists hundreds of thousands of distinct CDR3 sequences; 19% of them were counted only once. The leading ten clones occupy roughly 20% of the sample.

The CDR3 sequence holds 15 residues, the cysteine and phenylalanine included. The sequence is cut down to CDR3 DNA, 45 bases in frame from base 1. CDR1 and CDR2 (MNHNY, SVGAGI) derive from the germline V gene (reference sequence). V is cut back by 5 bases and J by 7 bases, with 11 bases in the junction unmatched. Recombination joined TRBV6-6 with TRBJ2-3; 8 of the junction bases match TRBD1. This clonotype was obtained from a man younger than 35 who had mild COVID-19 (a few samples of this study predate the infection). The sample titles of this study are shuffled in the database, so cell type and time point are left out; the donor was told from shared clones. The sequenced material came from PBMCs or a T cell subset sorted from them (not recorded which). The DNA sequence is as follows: TGTGCCAGCAGTCCCGCAGGGGGCGTGATATATACGCAGTATTTT. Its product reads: CASSPAGGVIYTQYF.